This T cell receptor beta chain was sequenced in a study of blood T cell repertoires in COVID-19 (dated by TCRdb to 2020 to 2021). Study-wide context: Samples covering the acute and convalescent phases of COVID-19 were provided by collaborators in the United States, Italy and Spain. The prospective study material was composed of cDNA or gDNA derived from T cells, B-cell-depleted T cells, or PBMCs. The dataset comprised deeply sampled blood TCRbeta repertoires from subjects exposed to, actively infected with, or recovered from COVID-19. The repertoires were made available in a free public database intended to serve as a resource for research on the immune response to SARS-CoV-2. The samples were drawn from the first 160 participants of the ongoing ImmuneRACE study and from more than 1,000 subjects provided by 6 global collaborators. Sample metadata almost always included a de-identified subject ID, COVID-19 status, age in years and sex. Where HLA class I and class II types were available, the types were taken from metadata supplied by the sample provider, not from assay-based typing.

Samples from volunteer blood donors who had recovered from COVID-19 were contributed by a second Seattle source. Each collaborating institution followed its own protocols to collect whole blood in K2EDTA tubes. For TCRbeta analysis, collaborator samples were shipped as frozen whole blood, as isolated PBMCs, or as DNA extracted from either sample type. General study outcomes and caveats: How much clinical and demographic metadata was included differed by source and by participant, and the metadata was provided uncurated.

The immunoSEQ Assay, a bias-controlled multiplex PCR, was used to amplify TCRbeta CDR3 regions from genomic DNA. Turning to the authors' computational methods: Within the assay, amplification of reference gene primers was used to estimate how many nucleated cells each sample contained. Sequence reads were collapsed and filtered to measure the absolute abundance of every unique TCRbeta CDR3 rearrangement. For each sample, productive Simpson clonality was calculated by taking the square root of Simpson's diversity index across productive rearrangements. The source is immuneACCESS, and TCRdb retained only in-frame sequences with V and J called. Part of the clones is not carried over; for the studies checked, unresolved V genes explain less than half of this, and the remainder is unexplained. V, J and clone size are taken as reported in that table, and D and trimming were inferred from the DNA itself. Across this sample there are 200,000 to 250,000 clones, with 84% seen only once. The biggest ten clones account for more than 2.5% of the sample.

The CDR3 sequence holds 14 residues, the cysteine and phenylalanine included. Just CDR3 DNA is preserved here, 42 bases in frame from base 1. The CDR1 and CDR2 encoded by the germline V gene (reference sequence) are LGHDT and YNNKEL. The germline V and J ends show losses of 5 bases and 5 bases respectively, and no gene match explains 7 bases of the junction. About this clone itself: The target of this receptor is not known. The record has no base qualities; no much larger clone is one base away.

The chain links TRBV3-1 (or the pseudogene TRBV3-2) with TRBJ2-7; TRBD1 aligns with 9 central bases. Material for sequencing was peripheral blood. The sequence derives from a woman aged 25 to 39 who had recovered from COVID-19. DNA sequence: TGTGCCAGCAGCTTCCGGGACAGGGCCCACGAGCAGTACTTC. This encodes CASSFRDRAHEQYF.